These 23 T cell receptor beta chains came from one sample sequenced in a study of blood T cell repertoires in COVID-19 (dated by TCRdb to the early 2020s). The library was made by the immunoSEQ multiplex PCR assay. Imported from immuneACCESS, the table was reduced by TCRdb to in-frame sequences with V and J called. These copies leave out some clones; in studies compared against another copy, an unresolved V gene accounts for under half, and the cause of the remainder is not known. The sample contains some 150,000 clones, over 80% of them found a single time. The ten most abundant clones make up about 6.1% of the sample. The sequenced material came from PBMCs or T cells enriched from blood (not recorded which). The source is a woman aged 35 to 49 who had recovered from COVID-19.

V gene TRBV5-4 combines with J gene TRBJ2-7; TRBD2 aligns across 11 bases. The CDR3 totals 18 residues. V lost 0 bases, J lost 0 bases, and 8 bases stayed unmatched. Looked up from germline, CDR1 is SGHNT and CDR2 is YYREEE (reference sequence). CDR3: CASSLVLAGALSSYEQYF. In DNA, the CDR3 is TGTGCCAGCAGCTTGGTACTAGCGGGGGCCCTAAGCTCCTACGAGCAGTACTTC.

J is TRBJ1-3 and V is TRBV5-1, with D maybe TRBD1 (6 bases). The germline CDR1 and CDR2 sequences are SGHRS and YFSETQ. The CDR3 length is 16 residues. V lost 0 bases, J lost 8 bases, and 18 bases lay in between. CDR3 bases: TGCGCCAGCAGCTTGGAGGCTACAGGGATAGGGGACACCATATATTTT. It codes for CASSLEATGIGDTIYF.

This chain uses TRBV6-5 with TRBJ1-2, with D maybe TRBD1 (6 bases). Trimming stripped 4 bases from V and 1 base from J, with 13 bases between. Germline assignment: CDR1 MNHEY and CDR2 SVGAGI. The CDR3 has 15 residues. CDR3: CASSSGTPLNYGYTF. CDR3 coding DNA: TGTGCCAGCAGTTCCGGGACACCTCTTAACTATGGCTACACCTTC.

This clone was observed a single time. The CDR3 here is CASSETGMGSPLHF. The CDR3 DNA reads as TGTGCCAGCAGTGAGACAGGGATGGGTTCACCCCTCCACTTT. The genes are TRBV2 and TRBJ1-6, with 7 bases identical to TRBD1. Unmatched junction bases numbered 5, after V lost 3 bases and J lost 9 bases. This CDR3 has 14 amino acids. Germline V CDR1 and CDR2: SNHLY, FYNNEI. The variable domain in full, completed from reference TRBV2 and TRBJ1-6, reads EPEVTQTPSHQVTQMGQEVILRCVPISNHLYFYWYRQILGQKVEFLVSFYNNEISEKSEIFDDQFSVERPDGSNFTLKIRSTKLEDSAMYFCASSETGMGSPLHFGNGTRLTVT.

On this clone itself: The junction and the germline gene differ at one end; a read error may be behind it. This chain joins TRBV11-2 and TRBJ1-4, with 9 bases fitting TRBD1. The CDR3 runs 12 residues. Germline V CDR1 and CDR2: SGHAT, FQNNGV. CDR3 nucleotide sequence: TGTGCCAGCAGCACCGGACAGGGGAAGATAGTTTTT. It is translated as CASSTGQGKIVF.

This clone showed up just a few times. CDR3 in amino acids: CASKSQMNTEAFF. The CDR3, as DNA: TGTGCCAGCAAATCTCAGATGAACACTGAAGCTTTCTTT. The rearrangement links TRBV5-6 to TRBJ1-1; D is ambiguous. Looked up from germline, CDR1 is SGHDT and CDR2 is YYEEEE. V was clipped by 6 bases and J by 0 bases, with 9 bases between them. The CDR3 is 13 residues long.

J is TRBJ1-4 and V is TRBV9, with TRBD1 as a possible D gene (6 bases). Germline V gene sequence: CDR1 SGDLS, CDR2 YYNGEE. The CDR3 length is 14 residues. Trimming took 3 bases from V and 8 from J, leaving 14 bases between them. The CDR3 DNA is TGTGCCAGCAGCGCTTCGGGGGGCTGGGAAAAACTGTTTTTT. This sequence encodes CASSASGGWEKLFF.

The chain links TRBV11-3 to TRBJ2-2; perhaps TRBD1 as D (5 bases). Germline V lookup: CDR1 SGHNT, CDR2 YENEEA. V lost 5 bases and J 1 base, leaving 17 bases between the germline ends. The CDR3 covers 17 residues. The CDR3 sequence: CASSQSWGAGNTGELFF. CDR3 DNA: TGTGCCAGCAGCCAAAGCTGGGGCGCAGGGAACACCGGGGAGCTGTTTTTT.

This clone is a singleton in its sample. The gene calls are TRBV14 and TRBJ2-3; 8 bases agree with TRBD2. Germline CDR1 reads SGHDN; CDR2 reads FVKESK. Losses at the gene ends were 2 bases for V and 2 bases for J; bases not matched to a gene: 9. The CDR3 length is 17 residues. CDR3 residues: CASSQPSGRVPTDTQYF. The CDR3, as DNA: TGTGCCAGCAGCCAACCCAGCGGGAGAGTCCCCACAGATACGCAGTATTTT.

The CDR3 here is CASSQVGGLAADTQYF. CDR3 sequence (DNA): TGCGCCAGCAGCCAAGTGGGGGGACTTGCTGCAGATACGCAGTATTTT. The chain combines TRBV4-1 with TRBJ2-3, with D possibly being TRBD2 (6 bases). The CDR3 sequence is 16 residues long. In germline, CDR1 is MGHRA, CDR2 YSYEKL. V lost 1 base to trimming and J lost 4 bases, with 15 bases between them.

V usage is TRBV7-2 and J usage is TRBJ1-3; D ambiguous. The CDR3 length is 15 residues. Trimming took 2 bases from V and 0 from J, leaving 8 bases between them. Per germline, CDR1 SGHTA and CDR2 FQGNSA. CDR3 nucleotide sequence: TGTGCCAGCAGCTTATCCCACAACTCTGGAAACACCATATATTTT. Protein product: CASSLSHNSGNTIYF.

This sequence joins TRBV18 and TRBJ1-6; perhaps TRBD1 as D (5 bases). The CDR3 sequence is 15 residues long. Trimming shortened V by 3 bases and J by 7 bases, and 13 bases separated the two germline ends. Germline V gene lookup returns CDR1 KGHSH and CDR2 LQKENI. CDR3 in DNA: TGTGCCAGCTCACCTTCAGGACAAAAAAATTCACCCCTCCACTTT. It is translated as CASSPSGQKNSPLHF. The entire variable domain, with the rest obtained from reference TRBV18 and TRBJ1-6, is as follows: NAGVMQNPRHLVRRRGQEARLRCSPMKGHSHVYWYRQLPEEGLKFMVYLQKENIIDESGMPKERFSAEFPKEGPSILRIQQVVRGDSAAYFCASSPSGQKNSPLHFGNGTRLTVT.

The chain employs TRBV4-2 and TRBJ2-1, with 7 bases identical to TRBD2. With V trimmed by 0 bases and J by 7 bases, 15 bases remained unmatched. The CDR3 covers 18 residues. The germline CDR1 and CDR2 sequences are LGHNA and YNFKEQ. The CDR3 region is CASSQEPLAGLGGNEQFF. The CDR3 region has the DNA TGTGCCAGCAGCCAAGAGCCTTTAGCGGGCCTTGGGGGGAATGAGCAGTTCTTC.

V and J are TRBV7-9 and TRBJ2-1; 8 nucleotides agree with TRBD2. V lost 5 bases to trimming and J lost 4 bases; unmatched junction nucleotides: 16. Germline assignment: CDR1 SEHNR and CDR2 FQNEAQ (reference sequence). CDR3 length: 18 residues. CDR3 loop: CASSPLSGDSSGYNEQFF. In DNA, the CDR3 is TGTGCCAGCAGCCCCCTTTCTGGGGACTCTAGCGGGTACAATGAGCAGTTCTTC.

The chain links TRBV4-1 to TRBJ2-3; a possible D gene is TRBD1 (6 bases). In germline, CDR1 is MGHRA, CDR2 YSYEKL. The length of the CDR3 is 15 residues. Trimming pared 0 bases from V and 2 bases from J, leaving 9 bases between. Written as DNA, the CDR3 is TGCGCCAGCAGCCAAGATAGGACAGACACAGATACGCAGTATTTT. It specifies CASSQDRTDTDTQYF.

The CDR3 sequence is CASQSLPGEGYTF. In DNA, the CDR3 is TGTGCCAGTCAATCCCTGCCAGGGGAGGGCTACACCTTC. This chain links TRBV19 with TRBJ1-2; maybe TRBD1 (6 bases). Germline V gene lookup returns CDR1 LNHDA and CDR2 SQIVND (reference sequence). The V and J ends lost 8 bases and 8 bases respectively, with 18 bases between them. This CDR3 is 13 amino acids long.

This sequence joins TRBV3-1 (or the pseudogene TRBV3-2) and TRBJ1-1; 8 positions match TRBD1. CDR1 is LGHDT and CDR2 is YNNKEL in the germline V gene (reference sequence). This CDR3 region has 16 residues. J gave up 5 bases and V 3 bases, and 11 bases lay outside the gene matches. The CDR3: CASSQRPRGLKTEAFF. CDR3 DNA: TGTGCCAGCAGCCAGAGGCCCAGGGGGCTTAAAACTGAAGCTTTCTTT.

The chain uses TRBV30 and TRBJ1-1; a possible D gene is TRBD1 (5 bases). The germline V and J ends were trimmed by 4 bases and 0 bases, with 12 bases remaining between them. The CDR3 runs to 14 residues. The germline gives CDR1 GTSNPN, CDR2 SVGIG (reference sequence). The CDR3 loop reads CAWKWGRVNTEAFF. CDR3 sequence (DNA): TGTGCCTGGAAATGGGGGAGGGTGAACACTGAAGCTTTCTTT.

The chain has TRBV29-1 and TRBJ2-7, with 11 bases lining up with TRBD1. V trimming: 3 bases; J trimming: 3 bases; junction bases outside the gene matches: 10. The germline CDR1 and CDR2 sequences are SQVTM and ANQGSEA. The CDR3 totals 16 residues. This CDR3 reads CSVEPFGQGAVYEQYF. The CDR3 bases are TGCAGCGTTGAGCCATTTGGACAGGGGGCAGTCTACGAGCAGTACTTC.

The chain links TRBV19 to TRBJ2-1; 7 positions match TRBD2. The CDR3 extends over 18 amino acids. The J segment lost 0 bases and the V segment lost 1 base, leaving 9 bases of the junction unmatched. The germline V gene has CDR1 LNHDA and CDR2 SQIVND (reference sequence). The CDR3 loop is CASSIGLASGSSYNEQFF. CDR3 in DNA: TGTGCCAGTAGTATAGGTTTGGCTAGCGGTAGCTCCTACAATGAGCAGTTCTTC.

V usage is TRBV7-7 and J usage is TRBJ2-1; 8 bases map to TRBD2. V trimming: 0 bases; J trimming: 7 bases; junction bases outside the gene matches: 8. Per the germline V gene, CDR1 is SSHAT and CDR2 is FNYEAQ (reference sequence). This CDR3 has 16 amino acids. The CDR3 sequence is CASSLASAGAGNEQFF. CDR3 DNA: TGTGCCAGCAGCTTAGCGTCAGCGGGAGCGGGGAATGAGCAGTTCTTC.

The chain recombines TRBV7-8 with TRBJ1-2, with 7 bases that match TRBD1. This CDR3 is built from 19 residues. Germline V gives CDR1 SGHVS, CDR2 FQNEAQ. Trimming cost V 7 bases and J 3 bases; bases outside gene matches: 23. CDR3 DNA: TGTGCCAGCATCCATTGGATTGGAGACAGGGCAGACGTGGACTATGGCTACACCTTC. It codes for CASIHWIGDRADVDYGYTF.

This chain links TRBV13 with TRBJ1-5, with a weak D call TRBD1 (6 bases). The CDR3 covers 14 residues. Trimming took 0 bases from V and 7 from J, leaving 10 bases between them. Germline CDR1 reads PRHDT; CDR2 reads FYEKMQ (reference sequence). CDR3 coding DNA: TGTGCCAGCAGCTTAGGGATGCAGGGGCAGCCCCAGCATTTT. This encodes CASSLGMQGQPQHF.